Sequencing of this T cell receptor (beta chain) was carried out in a study of Tregs in tolerant kidney transplant recipients (dated by TCRdb to 2018 to 2020). Background on the whole study: Before combined kidney and bone marrow transplantation, this study identified donor-specific regulatory T cells using TCRbeta sequencing and then followed those same cells after transplant. TCRbeta repertoire sequencing was used in 3 healthy controls to compare several methods for expanding Tregs specific for an allogeneic donor.

As to this clone: No antigen is known for it. Nothing much larger sits one base from this clone, and base qualities are not available.

Thawed PBMCs were FACS-sorted into unstimulated Tregs (CD4+CD25+CD127-), CD4+ non-Tregs (CD4+CD25-), CD4 cells and CD8 cells. Healthy control blood came either as purchased buffy coats or from healthy volunteers. Healthy control blood was processed to PBMCs with a Ficoll density gradient and then cryopreserved, whereas patient PBMCs were collected both before and after transplant. For TCRbeta CDR3 sequencing, genomic DNA was extracted from sorted cells using the QIAGEN DNeasy Blood and Tissue Kit. High-throughput TCRbeta CDR3 sequencing, which included PCR amplification with bias correction and internal controls, was done commercially through immunoSEQ. The original pipeline was this. Unique productive TCRbeta sequences were defined by CDR3 nucleotide sequence where primers matched, otherwise by CDR3 amino acid sequence with Vbeta and Jbeta genes. As a correction for sorting error, sequences shared between sorted populations at a frequency ratio of 2:1 or less were discarded, and the remaining shared sequences were assigned to the higher population. Donor-reactive sequences were defined as at least 5-fold expanded in CFSE-low cells versus unstimulated cells, with frequency of at least 0.01% in CFSE-low cells. Repertoire divergence was quantified by Jensen-Shannon divergence calculated from the top 100 TCRbeta sequences ranked by frequency. For samples with multiple sequencing runs, sorting error was corrected in each run separately before the runs were combined. The immuneACCESS repertoire file appears here via TCRdb, limited to in-frame rearrangements. These files lack a portion of the clones; in checked studies, under half of the deficit traces to unresolved V genes, and the cause of the others is not known. V and J calls and clone size are as listed in that table; D and trimming were resolved from the DNA. The sample table lists roughly 120,000 clones, 92% of them with a count of one. The ten largest clones add up to nearly 0.6% of the sample.

The investigation overall reported the following: Biological reproducibility was not examined directly, but technical replication error appeared to be minimal. The study was limited by small patient numbers, and the findings need validation in larger populations and under other immunosuppression protocols. Expanding Tregs with activated donor B cells appeared to identify the most biologically relevant and donor-specific TCRbeta repertoire.

CDR1 and CDR2, per the germline V gene, are SGHRS and YFSETQ. V is cut back by 0 bases and J by 8 bases, with 13 bases in the junction unmatched. The CDR3 runs 16 amino acids, cysteine and phenylalanine included. Only the CDR3 part of the read is kept: 48 bases, read in frame from the first base. The sequence was collected from a human donor in good health. Specimen: CD4+ T cells from blood. The chain uses TRBV5-1 and TRBJ1-1, with 7 middle bases fitting TRBD1. The DNA reads as follows: TGCGCCAGCAGCTTGGCCGTGGGACAGACCTTTGACGAAGCTTTCTTT. The encoded protein is CASSLAVGQTFDEAFF. Joined to the reference TRBV5-1 and TRBJ1-1 proteins, this CDR3 gives the full variable domain: KAGVTQTPRYLIKTRGQQVTLSCSPISGHRSVSWYQQTPGQGLQFLFEYFSETQRNKGNFPGRFSGRQFSNSRSEMNVSTLELGDSALYLCASSLAVGQTFDEAFFGQGTRLTVV.